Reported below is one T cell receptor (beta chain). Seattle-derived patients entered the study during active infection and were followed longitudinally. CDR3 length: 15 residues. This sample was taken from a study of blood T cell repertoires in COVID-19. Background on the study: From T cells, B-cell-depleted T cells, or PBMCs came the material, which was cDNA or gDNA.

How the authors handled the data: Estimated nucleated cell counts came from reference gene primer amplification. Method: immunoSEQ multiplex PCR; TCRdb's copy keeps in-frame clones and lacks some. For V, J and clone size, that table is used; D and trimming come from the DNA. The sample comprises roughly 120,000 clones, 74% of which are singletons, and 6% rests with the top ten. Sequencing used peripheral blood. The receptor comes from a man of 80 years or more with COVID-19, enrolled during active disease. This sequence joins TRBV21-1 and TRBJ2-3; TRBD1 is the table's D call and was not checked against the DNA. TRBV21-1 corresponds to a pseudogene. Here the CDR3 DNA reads TGTGCCAGCCCCCTGAGGGACAGGGAGTCAGATACGCAGTATTTT. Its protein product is CASPLRDRESDTQYF.